This record covers a single TCR beta chain. This study enrolled people aged 18 to 89 from about 24 US geographic areas. Participant-reported clinical history was the basis for cohort assignment. Authors' methods: Estimated nucleated cell counts came from reference gene primer amplification. The protocol was immunoSEQ multiplex PCR, while the TCRdb copy is restricted to in-frame clones and leaves out a portion. D and trimming come from the DNA, and the V and J calls and clone size come from that table. The sample holds 400,000 to 450,000 clones, approximately 92% seen once. This specimen comes from a study of blood T cell repertoires in COVID-19. Whole-study context: Samples of COVID-19 (acute and convalescent) were obtained from the United States, Italy and Spain.

The CDR3 loop spans 12 amino acids. With 4 bases clipped from V and 9 bases from J, the junction kept 3 bases outside the gene matches. CDR1 is MGHRA, CDR2 YSYEKL, per germline. The specimen sequenced was PBMCs or T cells enriched from blood (not recorded which). The TCR originated in a man aged 30 to 45 who had recovered from COVID-19. V usage is TRBV4-1 and J usage is TRBJ2-1; 7 bases agree with TRBD1. The CDR3, as DNA: TGCGCCAGCAGCCCCGACAGGGTTGAGCAGTTCTTC. Amino acid sequence: CASSPDRVEQFF.